The source of this T cell receptor beta chain is a study of sequential checkpoint blockade in melanoma. The data were produced by immunoSEQ multiplex PCR, yet TCRdb's version contains in-frame clones alone and is incomplete. Here the sample spans about 2,000 clones, 24% being singletons. V gave up 2 bases and J gave up 0 bases, with 10 bases separating them. Germline V lookup: CDR1 SQVTM, CDR2 ANQGSEA. The CDR3 length is 15 residues. The treatment denotes: randomized to nivolumab then ipilimumab (arm A) or the reverse (arm B). This receptor was identified in a human donor with melanoma. This material consisted of tumor tissue (inferred from file names), taken from a patient given nivolumab and ipilimumab in sequence. The rearrangement uses TRBV29-1 and TRBJ2-2, with D uncertain. The CDR3 DNA reads TGCAGCGTTGAAATCGGCGGTACGAACACCGGGGAGCTGTTTTTT. Protein product: CSVEIGGTNTGELFF.